These 13 T cell receptor beta chains originate from one sample sequenced in a study of blood T cell repertoires in COVID-19. Only in-frame clones appear in the TCRdb table, and some are missing; sequencing was by immunoSEQ multiplex PCR. The sample contains approximately 88,000 clones, about 84% of which appear only once. Sequencing was performed on peripheral blood. The receptors were sampled from a woman aged 65 to 85 with acute or convalescent COVID-19.

The chain recombines TRBV4-3 with TRBJ1-3; D is perhaps TRBD1 (6 bases). CDR1 and CDR2 (germline): LGHNA, YSLEER. The CDR3 totals 17 residues. The V end was cut by 0 bases, the J end by 4 bases, with 16 bases between. CDR3 protein: CASSQDPHPGVGNTIYF. For the CDR3, the DNA is TGCGCCAGCAGCCAAGATCCCCACCCAGGGGTAGGAAACACCATATATTTT.

The chain links TRBV19 to TRBJ1-2, with D possibly being TRBD1 (5 bases). The V gene's germline CDR1 is LNHDA and CDR2 SQIVND (reference sequence). The V end lost 6 bases, the J end lost 4 bases, and 15 bases lay between the germline ends. The CDR3 length is 14 residues. The CDR3 region has the DNA TGTGCCAGTAGCCTGGGGGGGACTTTCTATGGCTACACCTTC. Residues: CASSLGGTFYGYTF.

The chain uses TRBV11-2 and TRBJ2-3, with TRBD2 identical over 8 bases. The length of the CDR3 is 15 residues. Trimming at V came to 1 base and at J to 4 bases, leaving 4 bases not matched to a gene. From germline, CDR1 is SGHAT and CDR2 FQNNGV. The CDR3 spells CASSLAGGPADTQYF. The CDR3 DNA sequence: TGTGCCAGCAGCTTAGCGGGAGGGCCGGCAGATACGCAGTATTTT. The variable domain in full, with the rest retrieved from reference TRBV11-2 and TRBJ2-3, is EAGVAQSPRYKIIEKRQSVAFWCNPISGHATLYWYQQILGQGPKLLIQFQNNGVVDDSQLPKDRFSAERLKGVDSTLKIQPAKLEDSAVYLCASSLAGGPADTQYFGPGTRLTVL.

This clone was counted only a few times. The chain uses TRBV6-5 and TRBJ1-5, with D perhaps TRBD1 (5 bases). The CDR3 contains 15 residues. Germline lookup yields CDR1 MNHEY and CDR2 SVGAGI. V lost 6 bases, J lost 3 bases, and 15 bases lay in between. CDR3 region: CASSSDRTHNQPQHF. The CDR3 DNA reads TGTGCCAGCAGCTCTGACAGAACCCACAATCAGCCCCAGCATTTT.

The chain couples TRBV18 to TRBJ2-3, with D maybe TRBD2 (6 bases). This CDR3 spans 15 amino acids. The V end lost 2 bases, the J end lost 1 base, and 10 bases lay between the germline ends. In germline, CDR1 is KGHSH, CDR2 LQKENI. CDR3 residues: CASSPFGGGTDTQYF. The CDR3 coding sequence is TGTGCCAGCTCACCATTCGGCGGGGGCACAGATACGCAGTATTTT.

The genes are TRBV19 and TRBJ2-4, with 13 positions matching TRBD2. The germline V gene has CDR1 LNHDA and CDR2 SQIVND (reference sequence). V shed 5 bases and J 3 bases; nucleotides not matched to a gene: 10. The CDR3 has 18 residues. As DNA, the CDR3 is TGTGCCAGTAGTTTCCGAGGACTAGCGGGAGTGGACAAAAACATTCAGTACTTC. This codes for CASSFRGLAGVDKNIQYF.

V gene TRBV6-5 combines with J gene TRBJ2-2, with 7 nucleotides matching TRBD2. The CDR3 runs to 14 residues. Germline V gives CDR1 MNHEY, CDR2 SVGAGI. Trimming removed 1 base from V and 7 bases from J; junction bases left unmatched: 3. CDR3 sequence reads: CASSYWGGGGELFF. For the CDR3, the DNA is TGTGCCAGCAGTTACTGGGGGGGAGGCGGGGAGCTGTTTTTT.

The V gene is TRBV30, the J gene TRBJ1-5, with 10 bases identical to TRBD1. The CDR3 has 14 amino acids. V was pared by 3 bases and J by 7 bases, with 6 bases of the junction left unmatched. Germline V gene data show CDR1 as GTSNPN and CDR2 as SVGIG (reference sequence). The CDR3 is CAWSLGQGGQPQHF. The CDR3 DNA reads as TGTGCCTGGAGCCTCGGACAGGGGGGACAGCCCCAGCATTTT.

V and J are TRBV30 and TRBJ2-7; 11 nucleotides line up with TRBD2. Trimming removed 2 bases from V and 6 bases from J; junction bases left unmatched: 6. CDR3 size: 14 residues. Per germline, CDR1 GTSNPN and CDR2 SVGIG (reference sequence). The CDR3 region is CAWSIAGGPVEQYV. The CDR3, as DNA: TGTGCCTGGAGTATAGCGGGAGGGCCGGTCGAGCAGTACGTC.

The CDR3 spells CASSCPRGRGAPNPSYVNQPQHF. CDR3 in DNA: TGCGCCAGCAGCTGCCCCCGAGGCAGGGGAGCCCCGAACCCAAGTTATGTCAATCAGCCCCAGCATTTT. J is TRBJ1-5 and V is TRBV5-1; D possibly corresponds to TRBD1 (6 bases). Germline CDR1 and CDR2: SGHRS and YFSETQ. The CDR3 is made up of 23 amino acids. V lost 3 bases and J 3 bases, leaving 37 bases between the germline ends.

The chain recombines TRBV4-3 with TRBJ2-1; 7 bases map to TRBD1. V lost 2 bases to trimming and J lost 7 bases; unmatched junction nucleotides: 14. The CDR3 has 17 amino acids. Germline CDR1 reads LGHNA; CDR2 reads YSLEER. CDR3 amino acids: CASSQLGGYPLQNEQFF. CDR3 sequence (DNA): TGCGCCAGCAGCCAACTAGGGGGCTATCCTTTACAAAATGAGCAGTTCTTC.

The table lists this clone with a few counts. The CDR3 spells CAITGTSGGSYEQYV. As DNA, the CDR3 is TGTGCCATCACGGGCACTAGCGGGGGCTCCTACGAGCAGTACGTC. This rearrangement joins TRBV10-3 to TRBJ2-7; TRBD2 matches 11 bases. The germline V gene encodes CDR1 ENHRY and CDR2 SYGVKD. This CDR3 has 15 amino acids. J lost 0 bases, V lost 7 bases, and 5 bases had no gene match.

The gene calls are TRBV6-2 or TRBV6-3 and TRBJ2-1; 9 bases align to TRBD2. The CDR3 extends over 14 amino acids. Germline V gene lookup returns CDR1 MNHEY and CDR2 SVGEGT. The trim removed 4 bases at V and 9 bases at J, leaving 7 bases unmatched. The CDR3 sequence is CASSLIAGAGEQFF. Here the CDR3 DNA reads TGTGCCAGCAGTTTAATAGCGGGAGCGGGTGAGCAGTTCTTC.